These T cell receptor beta chains were read from a single sample in a study of blood T cells in healthy people across ages. TCRdb reprocessed the 5' RACE reads via MiXCR and lists one record per CDR3 protein. The sample has around 1,000,000 distinct CDR3 sequences; roughly two fifths are singletons. The sequenced material came from blood. The origin of the receptors is a man younger than 35 in good health. Each CDR3 is given with its conserved first and last residue. Fields, in order: V gene, clone size, D gene, J gene, CDR3 DNA, CDR3 protein. The D gene is left open where the match is weak. The size field is filled for only some rows; it gives once, few, many or a size class.

>TRBV4-1|-|-|TRBJ2-1
TGCGCCAGCAGCCAAGGGCCTGACAATGAGCAGTTCTTC
CASSQGPDNEQFF
>TRBV18|-|-|TRBJ2-5
TGTGCCAGCTCACCATCCCATCAAGAGGCCCAGTACTTC
CASSPSHQEAQYF
>TRBV20-1|few|TRBD1|TRBJ2-7
TGCAGTGCTAGCGGTGGACAGGGGCCCTACGAGCAGTACTTC
CSASGGQGPYEQYF
>TRBV12-3/TRBV12-4|many|TRBD1|TRBJ2-7
TGTGCCAGCAGTTTAGGGACAGGGGGGACCTACGAGCAGTACTTC
CASSLGTGGTYEQYF
>TRBV7-2|many|-|TRBJ2-1
TGTGCCAGCAGCTTTGGGAGGAACAATGAGCAGTTCTTC
CASSFGRNNEQFF
>TRBV7-9|-|TRBD1|TRBJ2-7
TGTGCCAGCAGCCTACAGGGGGCGAGCATCCACGAGCAGTACTTC
CASSLQGASIHEQYF
>TRBV10-2|few|-|TRBJ1-2
TGCGCCAGCAGTGAGTCCCCGGGGCATCGGTATGGCTACACCTTC
CASSESPGHRYGYTF
>TRBV7-2|few|-|TRBJ2-5
TGTGCCAGCAGCTTACGGGCCCAACAACTGGACCAAGAGACCCAGTACTTC
CASSLRAQQLDQETQYF
>TRBV20-1|few|TRBD1|TRBJ2-7
TGCAGTGCTAGAGCGGGGACAGGCTACGAGCAGTACTTC
CSARAGTGYEQYF
>TRBV20-1|few|TRBD1|TRBJ2-1
TGCAGTGCTAAGGGACAGGGTGATGTCTTTTCCAATGAGCAGTTCTTC
CSAKGQGDVFSNEQFF
>TRBV29-1|-|-|TRBJ2-2
TGCAGCGTTGACCCCCGGCAGGGTTCCGGGGAGCTGTTTTTT
CSVDPRQGSGELFF
>TRBV7-2|many|-|TRBJ2-3
TGTGCCAGCAGCTTAGATCTTCAGGGATCAGATACGCAGTATTTT
CASSLDLQGSDTQYF
>TRBV20-1|few|TRBD2|TRBJ2-3
TGCAGTGCCACCTTGACTAGCGGGGGGGACACTAGCACAGATACGCAGTATTTT
CSATLTSGGDTSTDTQYF
>TRBV20-1|few|TRBD1|TRBJ1-1
TGCAGTGCCCAACAGGGGTCTGAAGCTTTCTTT
CSAQQGSEAFF
>TRBV5-6|-|-|TRBJ1-1
TGTGCCAGCAGCCTCGGGACTTTGTATGCTTTCTTT
CASSLGTLYAFF
>TRBV7-9|few|TRBD2|TRBJ2-7
TGTGCCAGCAGCCCAAGGGGACTAGCGGCCGCCTACGAGCAGTACTTC
CASSPRGLAAAYEQYF
>TRBV4-3|-|-|TRBJ2-2
TGCGCCAGCAGCCAATTCAGACAGAACACCGGGGAGCTGTTTTTT
CASSQFRQNTGELFF
>TRBV27|-|TRBD1|TRBJ2-2
TGTGCCAGCAGCCTTCTCGACAGGGTCGGGACCGGGGAGCTGTTTTTT
CASSLLDRVGTGELFF
>TRBV20-1|-|-|TRBJ2-4
TGCAGTGCCCGCTTAGCCAAAAACATTCAGTACTTC
CSARLAKNIQYF
>TRBV20-1|-|-|TRBJ1-5
TGCAGTGCTATAAGGGAGGGATATAGCAATCAGCCCCAGCATTTT
CSAIREGYSNQPQHF
>TRBV10-3|many|TRBD1|TRBJ2-3
TGTGCCATCGGGACAGGGGACGCAGATACGCAGTATTTT
CAIGTGDADTQYF
>TRBV10-3|few|-|TRBJ2-1
TGTGCCATCAGTGTGCAGAACAATGAGCAGTTCTTC
CAISVQNNEQFF
>TRBV27|many|-|TRBJ1-1
TGTGCCAGCAGTTTAGGATCGGTTCCGGTCACTGAAGCTTTCTTT
CASSLGSVPVTEAFF
>TRBV12-3/TRBV12-4|-|TRBD1|TRBJ1-2
TGTACCAGCAGTCTCCGCGAGCAGGGGGTCTCCGCTAACTATGGCTACACCTTC
CTSSLREQGVSANYGYTF
>TRBV6-2/TRBV6-3|-|TRBD1|TRBJ2-7
TGTGCCAGCAGTCGGGGACAGGGGACTGGCGAGCAGTACTTC
CASSRGQGTGEQYF
>TRBV4-3|few|-|TRBJ2-6
TGCGCCAGCAGCCAAGCCCCGGACTTTTCTGGGGCCAACGTCCTGACTTTC
CASSQAPDFSGANVLTF
>TRBV9|few|-|TRBJ1-4
TGTGCCAGCAGCGTAGCGACAGGCGGGGAAAAACTGTTTTTT
CASSVATGGEKLFF
>TRBV7-2|few|-|TRBJ1-3
TGTGCCAGCAGCAAGGGACCCTTGAGCTCTGGAAACACCATATATTTT
CASSKGPLSSGNTIYF